This T cell receptor (beta chain) was profiled in a study of cytomegalovirus exposure and HLA in healthy donors. The study's findings and limits: A later analysis by the authors found several of the most significant clusters apparently linked to common viral pathogens. Based on reports, TCR beta sequences accurately predicted HLA-A and HLA-B alleles for most subjects.

Germline CDR1 reads SGHNT; CDR2 reads YYREEE (reference sequence). Germline trimming cut 3 bases from V and 10 bases from J; bases unmatched to any gene: 9. The CDR3 contains 15 residues. PCR employed 60 Vbeta and 13 Jbeta primers. The protocol was immunoSEQ multiplex PCR, while the TCRdb copy is restricted to in-frame clones and leaves out a portion. This sample has 150,000 to 170,000 clones, with 65% to 80% found just once. On this clone itself: Its antigen is currently unknown.

The genes are TRBV5-4 and TRBJ2-3; 12 bases align to TRBD2. Sequencing input: PBMCs. The TCR originated in a man in his late teens or twenties in good health and CMV-seronegative. CDR3 nucleotides: TGTGCCAGCAGCTCGACTAGCGGGGGCCCCCCGGCGCAGTATTTT. Amino acid sequence: CASSSTSGGPPAQYF.